This TCR beta chain was profiled in a study of glioma-infiltrating T cells. The CDR3 sequence is 11 residues long. Germline lookup yields CDR1 SNHLY and CDR2 FYNNEI. V was clipped by 9 bases and J by 7 bases, with 10 bases between them. Using RNA template, CDR3s of TCR alpha and beta were amplified with iRepertoire arm-PCR. TCRdb reprocessed the multiplex PCR reads with MiXCR, giving one entry per CDR3 protein. The sample has around 120,000 distinct CDR3 sequences, about 25% seen once. The TCR comes from a human donor with low-grade glioma or glioblastoma, undergoing nonglioma brain surgery, or in good health (not recorded which). Sequenced: glioma tissue, nonneoplastic brain tissue, or PBMCs (not recorded which). The V gene is TRBV2, the J gene TRBJ2-1, with D unclear. This CDR3 reads CARRMRNEQFF. The DNA for the CDR3 is TGTGCCAGGCGGATGAGGAATGAGCAGTTCTTC.